The entry below gives a single T cell receptor (beta chain) sequence along with its context. The entry originates in a study of T cell responses to AZD1222 COVID-19 vaccine. Libraries were prepared by immunoSEQ multiplex PCR; TCRdb keeps only in-frame clonotypes and omits some of them. The data contain about 83,000 clones, 86% of them seen just once; the ten biggest clones take up over 8%. The CDR3 covers 17 residues. CDR1 and CDR2 from the germline V gene are SGHNT and YYREEE (reference sequence). V was clipped by 0 bases and J by 3 bases; unmatched bases: 10. This TCR came from an adult in good health. V and J are TRBV5-4 and TRBJ2-5; 8 bases are shared with TRBD2. Sequences were derived from peripheral blood, sampled on day 0 of AZD1222 vaccination. CDR3: CASSLVGGGAGEETQYF. DNA for the CDR3: TGTGCCAGCAGCTTGGTTGGGGGGGGAGCGGGAGAAGAGACCCAGTACTTC. The variable domain in full, completed from reference TRBV5-4 and TRBJ2-5, reads ETGVTQSPTHLIKTRGQQVTLRCSSQSGHNTVSWYQQALGQGPQFIFQYYREEENGRGNFPPRFSGLQFPNYSSELNVNALELDDSALYLCASSLVGGGAGEETQYFGPGTRLLVL.